Detailed here is one T cell receptor (beta chain). These data are taken from a study of blood T cell repertoires in COVID-19. The repertoire was sequenced with immunoSEQ multiplex PCR; TCRdb's copy has only in-frame clones and lacks some. The sample comprises 200,000 to 300,000 clones, approximately 89% of which are singletons, and around 2.4% rests with the top ten. Trimming cost V 1 base and J 2 bases, with 5 bases left between them. CDR1 is SGHTA and CDR2 is FQGNSA in the germline V gene. The length of the CDR3 is 13 residues. The receptor's source is a woman between 18 and 29 years old who had recovered from COVID-19. The sample taken for sequencing was PBMCs or T cells enriched from blood (not recorded which). The rearrangement joins TRBV7-2 to TRBJ1-2; no clear D gene. DNA of the CDR3: TGTGCCAGCAGCTTAGACCAGAACTATGGCTACACCTTC. Its translation is CASSLDQNYGYTF. The variable domain in full, completed from reference TRBV7-2 and TRBJ1-2, reads GAGVSQSPSNKVTEKGKDVELRCDPISGHTALYWYRQSLGQGLEFLIYFQGNSAPDKSGLPSDRFSAERTGGSVSTLTIQRTQQEDSAVYLCASSLDQNYGYTFGSGTRLTVV.